Listed here are 4 T cell receptor beta chains from one sample, sequenced in a study of Ad26.COV2.S vaccination and SARS-CoV-2 variants (TCRdb year 2021). Libraries came from the immunoSEQ multiplex PCR assay. TCRdb took this table from immuneACCESS and kept in-frame rearrangements with V and J called. Such tables lack part of the clones; where checked against another copy, unresolved V genes explain under half of the gap, and the rest is unexplained. This sample comprises some 340,000 clones, just over 85% of them detected only once. The ten top clones hold under 2% of the sample. The treatment or condition label, read with the paper, signifies: 19 received Ad26.COV2.S at low or high dose, single or two shots; roughly five received placebo; per-sample allocation not given. Repertoires of vaccine and placebo recipients were sequenced from samples taken on day 63 after the first injection. The starting material was peripheral blood, obtained in a trial of Ad26.COV2.S vaccine versus placebo. These receptors originate from a person aged 18-65 years who received the Ad26.COV2.S COVID-19 vaccine or a placebo.

The CDR3 bases are TGTGCCAGCAGTTACTCGAAAACGGGGGGACAAGAGACCCAGTACTTC. This sequence encodes CASSYSKTGGQETQYF. This chain connects TRBV6-2 or TRBV6-3 to TRBJ2-5, with TRBD2 identical over 7 bases. The germline CDR1 and CDR2 sequences are MNHEY and SVGEGT. The CDR3 totals 16 residues. V dropped 0 bases and J dropped 2; count of bases not matched to a gene: 6.

The chain is built from TRBV5-4 and TRBJ2-4; no clear D gene. CDR1 and CDR2 (germline): SGHNT, YYREEE (reference sequence). V lost 4 bases, J lost 0 bases, and 8 bases lay in between. CDR3 length: 14 residues. The CDR3 here is CASSRFLAKNIQYF. CDR3 sequence (DNA): TGTGCCAGCAGCCGGTTTCTAGCCAAAAACATTCAGTACTTC.

The V call is TRBV11-1, the J call TRBJ1-1; 7 bases map to TRBD1. Trimming removed 5 bases from V and 7 bases from J; junction bases left unmatched: 4. Germline V lookup: CDR1 SGHAT, CDR2 FQDESV (reference sequence). The CDR3 spans 12 residues. CDR3 in amino acids: CASSPDRDEAFF. DNA for the CDR3: TGTGCCAGCAGCCCAGACAGGGATGAAGCTTTCTTT.

This clone was detected only once. This CDR3 reads CASSRGQNYGNTIYF. DNA for the CDR3: TGTGCCAGCAGTAGGGGACAGAACTATGGAAACACCATATATTTT. The rearrangement joins TRBV6-5 to TRBJ1-3; 7 bases line up with TRBD1. The ends lost 5 bases at V and 3 bases at J; junction bases unmatched: 7. This CDR3 contains 15 residues. Germline CDR1 reads MNHEY; CDR2 reads SVGAGI.